This T cell receptor beta chain is drawn from a study of blood T cell repertoires in COVID-19. At the level of the study: Sites across the United States, Italy and Spain contributed samples from acute and convalescent COVID-19. The analysed material was cDNA or gDNA that came from T cells, B-cell-depleted T cells, or PBMCs.

In the original workflow: Amplification from reference gene primers served as the basis for estimated nucleated cell counts. TCRdb keeps only in-frame clones here, not all; method: immunoSEQ multiplex PCR. D and trimming were read from the DNA, whereas the V and J calls and clone size are those reported in that table. The sample lists over 25,000 clones, roughly 94% occurring once. The table lists this clone with a count of one. Deletions cut 5 bases from V and 2 bases from J, with 13 bases between. CDR1 MNHEY and CDR2 SVGAGI come from the germline V gene. This CDR3 is 14 amino acids long. Material for sequencing was peripheral blood. This chain joins TRBV6-5 and TRBJ2-7, with no clear D. The sequence was obtained from a man aged 50 or older with active COVID-19. CDR3 region: CASSPQPGPYEQYF. The CDR3 nucleotides read TGTGCCAGCAGTCCCCAGCCAGGTCCCTACGAGCAGTACTTC.